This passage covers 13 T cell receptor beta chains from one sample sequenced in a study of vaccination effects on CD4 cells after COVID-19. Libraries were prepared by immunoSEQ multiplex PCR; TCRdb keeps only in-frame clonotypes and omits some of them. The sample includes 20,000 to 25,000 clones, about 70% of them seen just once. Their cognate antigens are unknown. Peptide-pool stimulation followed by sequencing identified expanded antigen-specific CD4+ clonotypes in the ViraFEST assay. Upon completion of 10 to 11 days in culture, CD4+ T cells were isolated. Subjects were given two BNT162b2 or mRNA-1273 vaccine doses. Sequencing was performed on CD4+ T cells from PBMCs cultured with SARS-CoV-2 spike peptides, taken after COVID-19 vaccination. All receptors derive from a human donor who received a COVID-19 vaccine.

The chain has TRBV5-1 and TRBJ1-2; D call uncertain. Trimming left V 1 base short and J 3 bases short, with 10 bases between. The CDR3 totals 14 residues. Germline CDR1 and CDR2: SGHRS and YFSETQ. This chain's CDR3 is CASSLLGVDYGYTF. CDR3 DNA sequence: TGCGCCAGCAGCTTGCTCGGAGTGGACTATGGCTACACCTTC.

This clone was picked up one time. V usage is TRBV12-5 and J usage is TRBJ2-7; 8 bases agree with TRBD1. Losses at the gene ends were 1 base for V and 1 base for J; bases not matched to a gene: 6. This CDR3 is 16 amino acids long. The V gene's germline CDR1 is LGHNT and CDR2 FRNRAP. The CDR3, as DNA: TGTGCTAGTGGTTTGGAGCAGGGGGCTTGGTCCTACGAGCAGTACTTC. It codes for CASGLEQGAWSYEQYF.

CDR3 region: CASSDTYEQYF. CDR3 nucleotides: TGCGCCAGCAGCGATACCTACGAGCAGTACTTC. This chain connects TRBV5-1 to TRBJ2-7, with D unresolved. V lost 4 bases and J 2 bases, leaving 4 bases between the germline ends. CDR3 length: 11 amino acids. Germline CDR1 is SGHRS and CDR2 is YFSETQ.

This CDR3 reads CATSDLDRDEQFF. The CDR3 region has the DNA TGTGCCACCAGTGATCTGGATCGTGATGAGCAGTTCTTC. This chain joins TRBV24-1 and TRBJ2-1; D is uncertain. V shed 3 bases and J shed 8 bases, with 10 bases lying between them. The CDR3 length is 13 residues. Germline V lookup: CDR1 KGHDR, CDR2 SFDVKD.

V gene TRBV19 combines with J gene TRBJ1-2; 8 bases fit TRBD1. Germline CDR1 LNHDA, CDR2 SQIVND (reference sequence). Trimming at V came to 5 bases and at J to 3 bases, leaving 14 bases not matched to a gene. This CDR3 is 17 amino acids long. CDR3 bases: TGTGCCAGTAGTCGTTCGGACAGGGTCGTGGGGGACTATGGCTACACCTTC. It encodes CASSRSDRVVGDYGYTF. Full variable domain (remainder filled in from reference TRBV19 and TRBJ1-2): DGGITQSPKYLFRKEGQNVTLSCEQNLNHDAMYWYRQDPGQGLRLIYYSQIVNDFQKGDIAEGYSVSREKKESFPLTVTSAQKNPTAFYLCASSRSDRVVGDYGYTFGSGTRLTVV.

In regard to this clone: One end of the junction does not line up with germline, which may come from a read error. The CDR3: CASTGTSGEKF. The DNA of the CDR3 is TGTGCCAGTACAGGGACTAGCGGGGAGAAGTTT. The chain couples TRBV19 to TRBJ2-3; TRBD2 matches 13 bases. Looked up from germline, CDR1 is LNHDA and CDR2 is SQIVND (reference sequence). The CDR3 sequence is 11 residues long. Based on the CDR3 plus reference TRBV19 and TRBJ2-3, the full variable domain is DGGITQSPKYLFRKEGQNVTLSCEQNLNHDAMYWYRQDPGQGLRLIYYSQIVNDFQKGDIAEGYSVSREKKESFPLTVTSAQKNPTAFYLCASTGTSGEKFGPGTRLTVL.

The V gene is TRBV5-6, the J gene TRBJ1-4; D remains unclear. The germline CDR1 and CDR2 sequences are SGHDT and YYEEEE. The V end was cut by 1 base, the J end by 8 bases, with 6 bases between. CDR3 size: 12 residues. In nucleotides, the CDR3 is TGTGCCAGCAGCTTGACGGCCGAAAAACTGTTTTTT. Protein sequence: CASSLTAEKLFF.

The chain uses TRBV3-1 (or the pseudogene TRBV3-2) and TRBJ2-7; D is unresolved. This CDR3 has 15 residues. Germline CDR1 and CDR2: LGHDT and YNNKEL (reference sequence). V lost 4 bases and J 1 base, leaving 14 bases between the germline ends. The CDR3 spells CASSPTGYGSYEQYF. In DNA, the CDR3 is TGTGCCAGCAGCCCTACGGGCTATGGATCCTACGAGCAGTACTTC.

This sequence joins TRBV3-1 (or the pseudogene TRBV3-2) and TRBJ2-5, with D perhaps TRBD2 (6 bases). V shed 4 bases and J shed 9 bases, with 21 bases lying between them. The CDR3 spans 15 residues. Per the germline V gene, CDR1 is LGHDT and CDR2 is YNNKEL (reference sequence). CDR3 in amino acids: CASSREAGPPGAQYF. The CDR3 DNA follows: TGTGCCAGCAGCCGGGAGGCGGGGCCCCCGGGGGCCCAGTACTTC.

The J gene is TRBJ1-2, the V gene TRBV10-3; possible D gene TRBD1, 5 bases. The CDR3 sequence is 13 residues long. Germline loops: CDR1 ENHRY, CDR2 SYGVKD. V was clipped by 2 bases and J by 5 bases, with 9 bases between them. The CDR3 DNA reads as TGTGCCATCAGTGAGGTCAGGGATTATGGCTACACCTTC. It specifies CAISEVRDYGYTF.

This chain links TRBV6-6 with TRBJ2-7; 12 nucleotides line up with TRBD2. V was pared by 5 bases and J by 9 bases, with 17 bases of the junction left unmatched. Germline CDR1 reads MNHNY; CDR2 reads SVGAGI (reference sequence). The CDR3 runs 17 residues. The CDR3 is CASSPPSGGGLLSRQYF. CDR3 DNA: TGTGCCAGCAGTCCACCTAGCGGGGGGGGCCTGTTGTCTCGGCAGTACTTC.

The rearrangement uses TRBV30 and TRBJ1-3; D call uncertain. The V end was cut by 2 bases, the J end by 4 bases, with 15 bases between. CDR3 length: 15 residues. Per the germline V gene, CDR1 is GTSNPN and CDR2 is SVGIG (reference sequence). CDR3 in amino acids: CAWSFLGIAGNTIYF. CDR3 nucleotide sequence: TGTGCCTGGAGTTTCCTCGGGATCGCAGGAAACACCATATATTTT.

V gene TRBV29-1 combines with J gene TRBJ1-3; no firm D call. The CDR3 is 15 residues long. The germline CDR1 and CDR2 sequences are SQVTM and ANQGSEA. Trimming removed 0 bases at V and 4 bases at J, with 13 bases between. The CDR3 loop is CSVEEFWESGNTIYF. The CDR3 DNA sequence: TGCAGCGTTGAAGAATTTTGGGAGAGCGGAAACACCATATATTTT.